This TCR beta chain is from a study of blood T cells in healthy people across ages. The study, taken as a whole, reports: It was found that TCR beta diversity correlated strongly with the percentage of naive T cells.

The individuals who served as donors were healthy Caucasians living in Russia, aged about 6 to 100. This clonotype has a handful of counts. Its antigen is not known. The germline gives CDR1 SGHAT, CDR2 FQDESV (reference sequence). Trimming at V came to 3 bases and at J to 13 bases, leaving 21 bases not matched to a gene. This CDR3 is 17 amino acids long. The second PCR ran about 6 to 12 cycles with a sample-barcoded 5' primer and J-beta primers. Researchers report that a template-switch adaptor with 12 random nucleotides tagged each cDNA molecule. TCRdb re-called the 5' RACE reads through MiXCR, storing one row per CDR3 protein. The sample has about 830,000 distinct CDR3 sequences; more than 45% are singletons.

The sequenced material came from blood. The origin of this receptor is a man in his thirties or forties in good health. This chain connects TRBV11-1 to TRBJ2-1; TRBD2 matches 7 bases. This CDR3 is CASSFPRGGEVGEEQFF. DNA for the CDR3: TGTGCCAGCAGCTTTCCCCGGGGAGGGGAGGTAGGTGAAGAACAGTTCTTC.